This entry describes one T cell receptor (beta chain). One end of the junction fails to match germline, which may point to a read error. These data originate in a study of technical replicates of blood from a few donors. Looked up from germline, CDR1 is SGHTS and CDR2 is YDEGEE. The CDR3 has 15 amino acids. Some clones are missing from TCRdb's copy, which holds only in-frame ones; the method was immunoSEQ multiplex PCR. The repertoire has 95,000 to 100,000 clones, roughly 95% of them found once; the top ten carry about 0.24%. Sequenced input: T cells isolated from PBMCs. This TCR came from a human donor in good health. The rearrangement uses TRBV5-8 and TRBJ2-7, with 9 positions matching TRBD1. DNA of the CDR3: TGTGCCAGCAGCTCACACAGGGGGCCCTCCGACGAGCAGTACTTC. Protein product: CASSSHRGPSDEQYF.